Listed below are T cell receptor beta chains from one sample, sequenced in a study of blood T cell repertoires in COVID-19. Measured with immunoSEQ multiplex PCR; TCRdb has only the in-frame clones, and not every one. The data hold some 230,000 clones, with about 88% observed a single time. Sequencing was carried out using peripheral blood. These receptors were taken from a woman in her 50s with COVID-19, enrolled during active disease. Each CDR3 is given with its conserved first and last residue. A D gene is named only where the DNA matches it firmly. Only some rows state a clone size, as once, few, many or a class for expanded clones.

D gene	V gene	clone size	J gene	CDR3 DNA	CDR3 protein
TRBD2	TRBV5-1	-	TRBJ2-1	TGCGCCAGCAGCCCATCGAGCGGGGGATACAATGAGCAGTTCTTC	CASSPSSGGYNEQFF
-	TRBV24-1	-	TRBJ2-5	TGTGCCACCAGTGACCGAATTACAGGGTGGCAGGGCCAAGAGACCCAGTACTTC	CATSDRITGWQGQETQYF
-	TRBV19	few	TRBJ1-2	TGTGCCAGTAGTTCCCTAGGCTACTATGGCTACACCTTC	CASSSLGYYGYTF
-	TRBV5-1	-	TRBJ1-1	TGCGCCAGCAGTTACGCCGGGACAACTGAAGCTTTCTTT	CASSYAGTTEAFF
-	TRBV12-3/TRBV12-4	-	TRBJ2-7	TGTGCCAGCAGTTTATCGACCAGGGGGCAGTACTTC	CASSLSTRGQYF
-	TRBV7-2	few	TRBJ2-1	TGTGCCAGCAGCCCCAGTACCCTTACGACCTACAATGAGCAGTTCTTC	CASSPSTLTTYNEQFF
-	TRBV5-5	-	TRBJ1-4	TGTGCCAGCAGCTTGGTTCAGGGGACTAATGAAAAACTGTTTTTT	CASSLVQGTNEKLFF
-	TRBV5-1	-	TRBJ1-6	TGCGCCAGCAGCCCATCAGGGGACTCCTATAATTCACCCCTCCACTTT	CASSPSGDSYNSPLHF
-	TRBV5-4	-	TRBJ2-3	TGTGCCAGCAGATGGTACTATGCACCGATGGATACGCAGTATTTT	CASRWYYAPMDTQYF
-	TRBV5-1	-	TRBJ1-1	TGCGCCAGCAGCTTGGCCACGGGCACTGAAGCTTTCTTT	CASSLATGTEAFF
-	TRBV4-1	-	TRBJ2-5	TGCGCCAGCAGCCAAGCTGCGGGATCCCCCTGGGGAGAGACCCAGTACTTC	CASSQAAGSPWGETQYF
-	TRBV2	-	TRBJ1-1	TGTGCCAGCAGTCCAGGGGAGAACACTGAAGCTTTCTTT	CASSPGENTEAFF
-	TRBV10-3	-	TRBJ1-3	TGTGCCATCGGAGGAGGTCCACAGGGAACTGGAAACACCATATATTTT	CAIGGGPQGTGNTIYF
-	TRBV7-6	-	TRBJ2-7	TGTGCCAGCAGCTCCTCTTACCCTCGTAGCGCCCCCTACGAGCAGTACTTC	CASSSSYPRSAPYEQYF
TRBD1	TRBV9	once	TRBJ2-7	TGTGCCAGCAGCGTAGAGGGGACAGGGGGCGAGCAGTACTTC	CASSVEGTGGEQYF
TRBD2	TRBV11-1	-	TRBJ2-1	TGTGCCAGCAGCTTATCCCGGGGGGACCACAATGAGCAGTTCTTC	CASSLSRGDHNEQFF
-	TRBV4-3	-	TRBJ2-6	TGCGCCAGCAGCCTAACAGGGCGAGGGGCCAACGTCCTGACTTTC	CASSLTGRGANVLTF
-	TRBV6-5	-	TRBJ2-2	TGTGCCAGCAGTTACGATTGGGCGGGCACCGGGGAGCTGTTTTTT	CASSYDWAGTGELFF
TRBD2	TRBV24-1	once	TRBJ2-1	TGTGCCACCAGTGGCTGGACTAGCGGGGGCCCCCCGTACAATGAGCAGTTCTTC	CATSGWTSGGPPYNEQFF
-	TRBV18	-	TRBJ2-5	TGTGCCAGCTCCCTAGGACTAACGGAGACCCAGTACTTC	CASSLGLTETQYF
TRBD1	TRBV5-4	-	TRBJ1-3	TGTGCCAGCAGCTTGCTGGGACAGGGGGAGAGCTCTGGAAACACCATATATTTT	CASSLLGQGESSGNTIYF
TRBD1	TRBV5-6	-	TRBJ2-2	TGTGCCAGCAGCTCTGGGACAGGGATGACCGGGGAGCTGTTTTTT	CASSSGTGMTGELFF
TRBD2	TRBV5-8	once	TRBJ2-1	TGTGCCAGCAGCTTACTAGCGGGGGGTAGGTTCTTC	CASSLLAGGRFF
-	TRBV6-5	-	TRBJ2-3	TGTGCCAGCGCACGGGATTCTGGAACAGATACGCAGTATTTT	CASARDSGTDTQYF